The 26 T cell receptor beta chains given below trace back to one sample, sequenced in a study of T cells expressing NK-cell markers. For each CDR3 protein, TCRdb gives one entry from its re-call of the 5' RACE reads, without DNA. This sample's table has approximately 380,000 distinct CDR3 sequences. The source material was blood T cells: a sorted CD56 or NKG2C T cell subset, CD4+ or CD8+ T cells, or bulk PBMC T cells (not recorded which). Receptor source: a man aged 18-70 years in good health.

CDR3 sequence reads: CASSIPPDTQYF. V gene TRBV7-9 combines with J gene TRBJ2-3; TCRdb's D gene call, TRBD1, goes unchecked for lack of DNA. This CDR3 region has 12 residues. Germline-derived CDR1 and CDR2 are SEHNR and FQNEAQ (reference sequence).

This chain joins TRBV20-1 and TRBJ2-1. From germline, CDR1 is DFQATT and CDR2 SNEGSKA (reference sequence). The CDR3 runs 15 residues. The CDR3 loop reads CSARDPNRRVYEQFF.

In terms of frequency, this clonotype is medium-sized (0.01 to 0.1%). J is TRBJ1-1 and V is TRBV12-3 or TRBV12-4. The CDR3 sequence is 15 residues long. CDR3 residues: CASSFRREGNTEAFF.

The CDR3 reads CASSAPGGQYF. This chain joins TRBV7-2 and TRBJ2-7; no DNA is available, so the TRBD1 call from TCRdb remains unchecked. CDR1 SGHTA and CDR2 FQGNSA come from the germline V gene. This CDR3 has 11 amino acids.

The rearrangement joins TRBV28 to TRBJ1-1. This CDR3 spans 15 amino acids. The germline CDR1 and CDR2 sequences are MDHEN and SYDVKM. Here the CDR3 reads CASSLSTVRNTEAFF. Complete variable domain (other parts from reference TRBV28 and TRBJ1-1): DVKVTQSSRYLVKRTGEKVFLECVQDMDHENMFWYRQDPGLGLRLIYFSYDVKMKEKGDIPEGYSVSREKKERFSLILESASTNQTSMYLCASSLSTVRNTEAFFGQGTRLTVV.

The J gene is TRBJ2-6, the V gene TRBV30; the TRBD2 assignment by TCRdb is unverifiable without DNA. Looked up from germline, CDR1 is GTSNPN and CDR2 is SVGIG (reference sequence). The CDR3 extends over 14 amino acids. The CDR3 protein is CAWRGLGGANVLTF.

This chain links TRBV12-3 or TRBV12-4 with TRBJ2-2; the TRBD2 assignment by TCRdb is unverifiable without DNA. The CDR3 spans 17 residues. CDR3 sequence: CASSPSLGKRNTGELFF.

CDR3 sequence: CASWGAASTDTQYF. The chain is built from TRBV6-1 and TRBJ2-3; the TCRdb D gene call, TRBD1, has no DNA to confirm it. Germline CDR1 is MNHNS and CDR2 is SASEGT. The CDR3 consists of 14 residues.

The rearrangement joins TRBV7-9 to TRBJ1-6; TCRdb's D call, TRBD1, is unchecked because there is no DNA. CDR1 and CDR2 from the germline V gene are SEHNR and FQNEAQ (reference sequence). The CDR3 is 16 residues long. The CDR3 is CASSLGGILYNSPLHF.

The chain joins TRBV27 to TRBJ1-6; with no DNA, the TCRdb D assignment of TRBD1 cannot be verified. Germline CDR1 reads MNHEY; CDR2 reads SMNVEV (reference sequence). This CDR3 contains 18 residues. This chain's CDR3 is CASSSRQAGSSYNSPLHF.

This chain uses TRBV5-4 with TRBJ1-4. The CDR3 length is 15 residues. The germline CDR1 and CDR2 sequences are SGHNT and YYREEE (reference sequence). The CDR3 is CASSPDLATNEKLFF. The full variable domain, in which reference TRBV5-4 and TRBJ1-4 provide the parts outside the CDR3, is ETGVTQSPTHLIKTRGQQVTLRCSSQSGHNTVSWYQQALGQGPQFIFQYYREEENGRGNFPPRFSGLQFPNYSSELNVNALELDDSALYLCASSPDLATNEKLFFGSGTQLSVL.

This chain links TRBV12-3 or TRBV12-4 with TRBJ2-1; the TCRdb call, TRBD2, lacks DNA for checking. This CDR3 is 15 amino acids long. CDR3 region: CASIVETSGGYEQFF.

The chain has TRBV20-1 and TRBJ1-2; TCRdb reports TRBD1, a call that lacks DNA to check it against. The CDR3 extends over 13 amino acids. CDR1 is DFQATT and CDR2 is SNEGSKA in the germline V gene (reference sequence). The CDR3 spells CSARDPGQVGYTF.

The chain carries TRBV6-4 and TRBJ1-1; no DNA is available, so the TRBD1 call from TCRdb remains unchecked. CDR3 length: 13 amino acids. Germline CDR1 and CDR2: MRHNA and SNTAGT. The CDR3 is CASSDRGLGEAFF.

The chain couples TRBV12-3 or TRBV12-4 to TRBJ1-1. The CDR3 runs to 17 residues. The CDR3 sequence: CASSPTWRGRMNTEAFF.

The rearrangement uses TRBV29-1 and TRBJ2-2; TCRdb's D call, TRBD2, is unchecked because there is no DNA. The CDR3 consists of 16 residues. Per the germline V gene, CDR1 is SQVTM and CDR2 is ANQGSEA. CDR3 in amino acids: CSVDGRGASNTGELFF.

V usage is TRBV7-2 and J usage is TRBJ1-3; TCRdb picks TRBD1, but there is no DNA to check that call. There are 14 residues in the CDR3. Germline V CDR1 and CDR2: SGHTA, FQGNSA. This CDR3 reads CASSLTRGRNTIYF.

This chain joins TRBV6-4 and TRBJ2-7. The CDR3 has 13 residues. Looked up from germline, CDR1 is MRHNA and CDR2 is SNTAGT. The CDR3 sequence: CASSDEAGYEQYF.

The V call is TRBV12-3 or TRBV12-4, the J call TRBJ2-1; TCRdb's D gene call, TRBD2, goes unchecked for lack of DNA. This CDR3 has 17 amino acids. CDR3: CASSGASGAPSYNEQFF.

The rearrangement links TRBV6-5 to TRBJ2-7. CDR3 length: 15 residues. Germline V lookup: CDR1 MNHEY, CDR2 SVGAGI. The CDR3 is CASSYKDSLLRVQYF.

The rearrangement links TRBV19 to TRBJ2-6. This CDR3 is built from 13 residues. Germline loops: CDR1 LNHDA, CDR2 SQIVND (reference sequence). CDR3 sequence: CASRRPGANVLTF.

The chain joins TRBV20-1 to TRBJ2-7; TCRdb gives TRBD2 as the D gene, but with no DNA this cannot be confirmed. The CDR3 spans 16 residues. Germline V gene sequence: CDR1 DFQATT, CDR2 SNEGSKA (reference sequence). The CDR3 is CSARDGLAGEPYEQYF.

CDR3: CASSRGQGRGYEQYF. This chain uses TRBV19 with TRBJ2-7; lacking DNA, the TRBD1 call made by TCRdb goes unchecked. Germline-derived CDR1 and CDR2 are LNHDA and SQIVND (reference sequence). The CDR3 extends over 15 amino acids.

This chain uses TRBV12-3 or TRBV12-4 with TRBJ2-5; TCRdb lists TRBD1, though no DNA is available to test this call. The CDR3 is 16 residues long. This chain's CDR3 is CASSDGPGQTQETQYF.

J is TRBJ2-2 and V is TRBV12-3 or TRBV12-4; TCRdb designates TRBD2, a call that cannot be tested without DNA. The CDR3 has 17 residues. The CDR3 protein is CASSGVGLAGVAGELFF.

The chain recombines TRBV7-9 with TRBJ1-1. In germline, CDR1 is SEHNR, CDR2 FQNEAQ (reference sequence). The length of the CDR3 is 15 residues. This CDR3 reads CASSKSYSLNTEAFF.